Listed below are T cell receptor beta chains from one sample, sequenced in a study of blood T cell repertoires in COVID-19. Produced via immunoSEQ multiplex PCR; TCRdb's table is partial and in-frame only. The table has 240,000 or so clones, around 85% seen once. The sample taken for sequencing was PBMCs or T cells enriched from blood (not recorded which). The receptors here all came from a woman aged 40 to 49 with acute COVID-19. Both conserved end residues are part of each CDR3. The order of the fields is V gene, clone size, D gene, J gene, CDR3 DNA, CDR3 protein. The D gene is left open where the match is weak. For some rows the clone size is stated as once, few or many, or as a class when expanded; others skip it.

V gene: TRBV9
clone size: once
D gene: TRBD2
J gene: TRBJ2-5
CDR3 DNA: TGTGCCAGCAGCGTAGCAAGCGGGAGGGGTAAAGAGACCCAGTACTTC
CDR3 protein: CASSVASGRGKETQYF

V gene: TRBV19
clone size: NA
D gene: TRBD1
J gene: TRBJ1-1
CDR3 DNA: TGTGCCAGTAGTATAGGGGGGACAGTTGAAGCTTTCTTT
CDR3 protein: CASSIGGTVEAFF

V gene: TRBV7-9
clone size: NA
D gene: NA
J gene: TRBJ2-5
CDR3 DNA: TGTGCCAGCAGCTTAGGAGAGGAGACCCAGTACTTC
CDR3 protein: CASSLGEETQYF

V gene: TRBV5-1
clone size: NA
D gene: NA
J gene: TRBJ1-6
CDR3 DNA: TGCGCCAGCAGACAGGGAGATTCACCCCTCCACTTT
CDR3 protein: CASRQGDSPLHF

V gene: TRBV19
clone size: many
D gene: TRBD2
J gene: TRBJ2-2
CDR3 DNA: TGTGCCAGTAGTATCCAGCGGGCCCCGGGGGGGACCGGGGAGCTGTTTTTT
CDR3 protein: CASSIQRAPGGTGELFF

V gene: TRBV28
clone size: NA
D gene: NA
J gene: TRBJ2-7
CDR3 DNA: TGTGCCAGCAGTTTGCCGGGAGCGACTGTAGAAGAGCAGTACTTC
CDR3 protein: CASSLPGATVEEQYF

V gene: TRBV7-3
clone size: NA
D gene: TRBD2
J gene: TRBJ2-3
CDR3 DNA: TGTGCCAGCAGCTTACAGGCGGGAGGGCCGGGAGATACGCAGTATTTT
CDR3 protein: CASSLQAGGPGDTQYF

V gene: TRBV19
clone size: NA
D gene: TRBD1
J gene: TRBJ2-2
CDR3 DNA: TGTGCCAGTATCCCGGGACAGGAGGGCGGGGAGCTGTTTTTT
CDR3 protein: CASIPGQEGGELFF

V gene: TRBV2
clone size: NA
D gene: TRBD1
J gene: TRBJ1-5
CDR3 DNA: TGTGCCAGCAGTGTGGAGGGACAGCATCAGCCCCAGCATTTT
CDR3 protein: CASSVEGQHQPQHF

V gene: TRBV5-6
clone size: few
D gene: TRBD1
J gene: TRBJ2-4
CDR3 DNA: TGTGCCAGCAGTAGGACAGGGGGCCGGGGGTACATTCAGTACTTC
CDR3 protein: CASSRTGGRGYIQYF

V gene: TRBV29-1
clone size: NA
D gene: NA
J gene: TRBJ1-2
CDR3 DNA: TGCACCTCCCACCCCGGGACTGGGGTACATGGAGGCTACACCTTC
CDR3 protein: CTSHPGTGVHGGYTF

V gene: TRBV7-3
clone size: NA
D gene: NA
J gene: TRBJ2-5
CDR3 DNA: TGTGCCAGCAGTCTGAACAGGGCTTCAGAGACCCAGTACTTC
CDR3 protein: CASSLNRASETQYF

V gene: TRBV13
clone size: once
D gene: TRBD2
J gene: TRBJ2-7
CDR3 DNA: TGTGCCAGCAGCCACGGGTTAGCGGGTGAGCAGTACTTC
CDR3 protein: CASSHGLAGEQYF

V gene: TRBV11-3
clone size: few
D gene: TRBD2
J gene: TRBJ2-1
CDR3 DNA: TGTGCCAGCAGCCCCGGGACTAGCGGGAGGAGCTCCTACAATGAGCAGTTCTTC
CDR3 protein: CASSPGTSGRSSYNEQFF

V gene: TRBV30
clone size: NA
D gene: NA
J gene: TRBJ1-1
CDR3 DNA: TGTGCCTGGAGAGAGGGAGGGCTCACTGAAGCTTTCTTT
CDR3 protein: CAWREGGLTEAFF

V gene: TRBV19
clone size: NA
D gene: NA
J gene: TRBJ2-1
CDR3 DNA: TGTGCCAGTAGCGCGAGGAGCGCCACACACTCCTACAATGAGCAGTTCTTC
CDR3 protein: CASSARSATHSYNEQFF

V gene: TRBV19
clone size: NA
D gene: TRBD1
J gene: TRBJ1-5
CDR3 DNA: TGTGCCAGTAGTGTGGACAGGGCTAATCAGCCCCAGCATTTT
CDR3 protein: CASSVDRANQPQHF

V gene: TRBV19
clone size: NA
D gene: NA
J gene: TRBJ1-5
CDR3 DNA: TGTGCCAGTAAATCAGACGGAGGCCAACGGCCCCAGCATTTT
CDR3 protein: CASKSDGGQRPQHF

V gene: TRBV6-2/TRBV6-3
clone size: NA
D gene: NA
J gene: TRBJ1-2
CDR3 DNA: TGTGCCAGCAGTTACGGTTCAGGGTTTAGCTATGGCTACACCTTC
CDR3 protein: CASSYGSGFSYGYTF

V gene: TRBV24-1
clone size: NA
D gene: NA
J gene: TRBJ1-5
CDR3 DNA: TGTGCCACCAGTGATGGAACCCCGGGAGCAGATCGGCCCCAGCATTTT
CDR3 protein: CATSDGTPGADRPQHF

V gene: TRBV2
clone size: NA
D gene: TRBD2
J gene: TRBJ2-7
CDR3 DNA: TGTGCCAGCACCACTAGCGGGAGTAACTACGAGCAGTACTTC
CDR3 protein: CASTTSGSNYEQYF

V gene: TRBV11-2
clone size: NA
D gene: TRBD2
J gene: TRBJ2-3
CDR3 DNA: TGTGCCAGCAGCAGCATACGACTAGCGGGAGGCCGGGTAGATACGCAGTATTTT
CDR3 protein: CASSSIRLAGGRVDTQYF

V gene: TRBV6-5
clone size: NA
D gene: TRBD2
J gene: TRBJ2-7
CDR3 DNA: TGTGCCAGCAGTTACGCTCGACTAGCGGGGACCTACGAGCAGTACTTC
CDR3 protein: CASSYARLAGTYEQYF

V gene: TRBV7-2
clone size: NA
D gene: TRBD2
J gene: TRBJ2-7
CDR3 DNA: TGTGCCAGCACCAGACTAGCAGCGGGAGGTGACGAGCAGTACTTC
CDR3 protein: CASTRLAAGGDEQYF

V gene: TRBV11-2
clone size: NA
D gene: TRBD2
J gene: TRBJ2-1
CDR3 DNA: TGTGCCAGCAGCTTAGATTTAGCGGGAGAGGGGACCCACAATGAGCAGTTCTTC
CDR3 protein: CASSLDLAGEGTHNEQFF

V gene: TRBV15
clone size: NA
D gene: NA
J gene: TRBJ1-2
CDR3 DNA: TGTGCCACCAGCAGACAAGGACAGCACTATGGCTACACCTTC
CDR3 protein: CATSRQGQHYGYTF

V gene: TRBV10-3
clone size: NA
D gene: NA
J gene: TRBJ1-5
CDR3 DNA: TGTGCCATCAGTGAACAGGGAGAAGGCAATCAGCCCCAGCATTTT
CDR3 protein: CAISEQGEGNQPQHF

V gene: TRBV6-1
clone size: once
D gene: NA
J gene: TRBJ2-7
CDR3 DNA: TGTGCCAGCAGTGAAGTTCGGAGCGGCTCCTACGAGCAGTACTTC
CDR3 protein: CASSEVRSGSYEQYF

V gene: TRBV19
clone size: NA
D gene: NA
J gene: TRBJ1-5
CDR3 DNA: TGTGCCAGTAGTATCTCCAATCAGCCCCAGCATTTT
CDR3 protein: CASSISNQPQHF

V gene: TRBV7-9
clone size: NA
D gene: NA
J gene: TRBJ2-2
CDR3 DNA: TGTGCCAGCAGCTTAGACAGGGGGGGCGTTTGGCACACCGGGGAGCTGTTTTTT
CDR3 protein: CASSLDRGGVWHTGELFF

V gene: TRBV25-1
clone size: NA
D gene: NA
J gene: TRBJ2-2
CDR3 DNA: TGTGCCAGCAGTAGCCTTCCGAGCACCGGGGAGCTGTTTTTT
CDR3 protein: CASSSLPSTGELFF

V gene: TRBV4-1
clone size: NA
D gene: TRBD1
J gene: TRBJ1-5
CDR3 DNA: TGCGCCAGCAGCCCCGGGGACAGGGGTAATCAGCCCCAGCATTTT
CDR3 protein: CASSPGDRGNQPQHF

V gene: TRBV28
clone size: NA
D gene: NA
J gene: TRBJ2-7
CDR3 DNA: TGTGCCAGCAGTTTCCGGGGGTCGGCGCAGTACTTC
CDR3 protein: CASSFRGSAQYF

V gene: TRBV2
clone size: NA
D gene: TRBD2
J gene: TRBJ2-5
CDR3 DNA: TGTGCCAGCAGTGAAATACGCCCGGGACTAGCGGGACGGCAAGAGACCCAGTACTTC
CDR3 protein: CASSEIRPGLAGRQETQYF

V gene: TRBV18
clone size: NA
D gene: NA
J gene: TRBJ2-1
CDR3 DNA: TGTGCCAGCTCAACGTCTCGGGAGAGCTCCTACAATGAGCAGTTCTTC
CDR3 protein: CASSTSRESSYNEQFF

V gene: TRBV6-5
clone size: NA
D gene: TRBD2
J gene: TRBJ2-1
CDR3 DNA: TGTGCCAGCAGTCGTCAGGGCGGGAGCACTGAGCAGTTCTTC
CDR3 protein: CASSRQGGSTEQFF

V gene: TRBV18
clone size: NA
D gene: TRBD1
J gene: TRBJ2-7
CDR3 DNA: TGTGCCAGCTCCCTCTCCCCCCCGGGACAGGGGACCGAGCAGTACTTC
CDR3 protein: CASSLSPPGQGTEQYF

V gene: TRBV19
clone size: NA
D gene: TRBD2
J gene: TRBJ2-1
CDR3 DNA: TGTGCCAGTAGTATCCCGACTAGCGGGAGTGAAGAGCAGTTCTTC
CDR3 protein: CASSIPTSGSEEQFF

V gene: TRBV13
clone size: NA
D gene: TRBD1
J gene: TRBJ2-1
CDR3 DNA: TGTGCCACCTCAAAACGGACAGGGGGCAATGAGCAGTTCTTC
CDR3 protein: CATSKRTGGNEQFF

V gene: TRBV5-4
clone size: NA
D gene: NA
J gene: TRBJ1-1
CDR3 DNA: TGTGCCAGCAGCCTGCTGAGCACTGAAGCTTTCTTT
CDR3 protein: CASSLLSTEAFF

V gene: TRBV24-1
clone size: NA
D gene: TRBD2
J gene: TRBJ2-3
CDR3 DNA: TGTGCCACCAGTGATTCGGCTAGCGGGACCACAGATACGCAGTATTTT
CDR3 protein: CATSDSASGTTDTQYF

V gene: TRBV14
clone size: NA
D gene: TRBD1
J gene: TRBJ2-1
CDR3 DNA: TGTGCCAGCAACCGAGGGACAGACAAAGGCAATGAGCAGTTCTTC
CDR3 protein: CASNRGTDKGNEQFF

V gene: TRBV7-9
clone size: once
D gene: NA
J gene: TRBJ1-1
CDR3 DNA: TGTGCCAGCAGCCCTACAGAGAACACTGAAGCTTTCTTT
CDR3 protein: CASSPTENTEAFF